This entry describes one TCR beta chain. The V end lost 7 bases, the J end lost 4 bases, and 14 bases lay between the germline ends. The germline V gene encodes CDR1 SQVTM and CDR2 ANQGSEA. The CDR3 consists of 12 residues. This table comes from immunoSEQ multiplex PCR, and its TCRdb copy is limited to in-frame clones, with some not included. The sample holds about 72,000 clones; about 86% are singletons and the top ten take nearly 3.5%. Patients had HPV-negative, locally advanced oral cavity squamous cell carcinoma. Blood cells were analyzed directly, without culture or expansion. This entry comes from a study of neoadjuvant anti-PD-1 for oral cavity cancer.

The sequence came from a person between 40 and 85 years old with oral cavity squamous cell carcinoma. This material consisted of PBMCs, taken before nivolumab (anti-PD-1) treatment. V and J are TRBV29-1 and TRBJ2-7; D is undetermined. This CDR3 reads CSACAGFYEQYF. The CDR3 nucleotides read TGCAGCGCCTGCGCCGGATTTTACGAGCAGTACTTC.